The 24 T cell receptor beta chains presented below share a single source sample, sequenced in a study of blood T cell repertoires in COVID-19. Libraries were prepared by immunoSEQ multiplex PCR; TCRdb keeps only in-frame clonotypes and omits some of them. The sample shows 300,000 to 350,000 clones, around 88% of them seen only once. The sample taken for sequencing was peripheral blood. The receptors shown here come from a young man with active or convalescent COVID-19.

The gene calls are TRBV7-9 and TRBJ1-3; D might be TRBD1 (5 bases). The CDR3 extends over 15 amino acids. Per the germline V gene, CDR1 is SEHNR and CDR2 is FQNEAQ (reference sequence). V was cut by 8 bases and J by 0 bases, with 14 bases left in between. CDR3 sequence reads: CASLDSLLSGNTIYF. The CDR3 DNA is TGTGCCAGCCTCGACAGTCTCCTCTCTGGAAACACCATATATTTT. Complete variable domain (other parts from reference TRBV7-9 and TRBJ1-3): DTGVSQNPRHKITKRGQNVTFRCDPISEHNRLYWYRQTLGQGPEFLTYFQNEAQLEKSRLLSDRFSAERPKGSFSTLEIQRTEQGDSAMYLCASLDSLLSGNTIYFGEGSWLTVV.

This rearrangement joins TRBV5-1 to TRBJ2-3; TRBD2 might be the D (5 bases). Germline values: CDR1 SGHRS, CDR2 YFSETQ. Trimming shortened V by 4 bases and J by 1 base, and 16 bases separated the two germline ends. This CDR3 is built from 16 residues. Written as DNA, the CDR3 is TGCGCCAGCAGCCTCCTCGGAGCGGCTCGCACAGATACGCAGTATTTT. It translates to CASSLLGAARTDTQYF.

The chain uses TRBV19 and TRBJ1-5, with D maybe TRBD1 (6 bases). CDR3 length: 14 amino acids. Trimming shortened V by 3 bases and J by 5 bases, and 11 bases separated the two germline ends. Germline values: CDR1 LNHDA, CDR2 SQIVND (reference sequence). For the CDR3, the DNA is TGTGCCAGTAGTATGAGCAACAGGGATCAGCCCCAGCATTTT. Protein product: CASSMSNRDQPQHF.

This clone has a handful of counts. The chain links TRBV7-9 to TRBJ2-1, with no clear D. V shed 3 bases and J shed 2 bases, with 8 bases lying between them. This CDR3 spans 14 amino acids. Germline V gene lookup returns CDR1 SEHNR and CDR2 FQNEAQ (reference sequence). The CDR3 DNA is TGTGCCAGCAGCTTTGGTAGTACCTACAATGAGCAGTTCTTC. It is translated as CASSFGSTYNEQFF.

The V and J genes are TRBV19 and TRBJ2-7; 14 bases fit TRBD2. CDR1 is LNHDA, CDR2 SQIVND, per germline (reference sequence). The CDR3 covers 17 residues. V shed 3 bases, J shed 0 bases, and the junction held 4 bases outside the gene matches. The CDR3 bases are TGTGCCAGTAGTATTGCGGGACTAGCGGGGGACTCCTACGAGCAGTACTTC. Amino acid sequence: CASSIAGLAGDSYEQYF.

This chain joins TRBV5-6 and TRBJ2-3; TRBD2 is a possible D gene (5 bases). Germline CDR1 is SGHDT and CDR2 is YYEEEE. There are 13 residues in the CDR3. The V end lost 6 bases, the J end lost 3 bases, and 11 bases lay between the germline ends. CDR3 in DNA: TGTGCCAGCAACCGCCTAGCAACAGATACGCAGTATTTT. It specifies CASNRLATDTQYF.

V usage is TRBV10-3 and J usage is TRBJ2-7, with D possibly matching TRBD2 (6 bases). The V and J ends lost 6 bases and 6 bases respectively, with 21 bases between them. CDR1 and CDR2 from the germline V gene are ENHRY and SYGVKD. CDR3 length: 15 amino acids. CDR3 bases: TGTGCCATCAGCGTCCTGACTAGTCGGCTTAGCGAGCAGTACTTC. Translated, it gives CAISVLTSRLSEQYF.

V usage is TRBV24-1 and J usage is TRBJ2-1; 13 bases align to TRBD2. V gave up 1 base and J gave up 6 bases; unmatched junction bases: 2. The CDR3 length is 16 residues. Germline V gene data show CDR1 as KGHDR and CDR2 as SFDVKD. CDR3 region: CATSDLGLAGVNEQFF. Written as DNA, the CDR3 is TGTGCCACCAGTGATTTAGGACTAGCGGGAGTCAATGAGCAGTTCTTC.

This sequence joins TRBV30 and TRBJ1-2; TRBD1 might be the D (6 bases). The V end lost 0 bases, the J end lost 1 base, and 21 bases lay between the germline ends. The germline gives CDR1 GTSNPN, CDR2 SVGIG (reference sequence). This CDR3 has 18 amino acids. The CDR3 DNA sequence: TGTGCCTGGAGTGTACTAGGGGGAAGGGGTGGACTTAACTATGGCTACACCTTC. It yields the protein CAWSVLGGRGGLNYGYTF.

The V call is TRBV9, the J call TRBJ2-5, with D perhaps matching TRBD2 (6 bases). This CDR3 has 17 amino acids. CDR1 and CDR2 from the germline V gene are SGDLS and YYNGEE. The V end lost 4 bases, the J end lost 4 bases, and 23 bases lay between the germline ends. The DNA of the CDR3 is TGTGCCAGCAGCTCGGAGGGAGTGGGGGGAGCCTCAGAGACCCAGTACTTC. Translating it yields CASSSEGVGGASETQYF.

V and J are TRBV10-3 and TRBJ1-3; D not resolved. Germline CDR1 and CDR2: ENHRY and SYGVKD. V gave up 0 bases and J gave up 9 bases, with 21 bases separating them. The CDR3 contains 17 residues. The CDR3 sequence: CAISESARRGRSGTIYF. DNA of the CDR3: TGTGCCATCAGTGAGTCGGCCCGACGAGGCCGCTCGGGCACCATATATTTT.

The chain couples TRBV2 to TRBJ1-1, with TRBD1 identical over 7 bases. Germline loops: CDR1 SNHLY, CDR2 FYNNEI. V lost 8 bases and J lost 1; bases outside the gene matches: 10. The CDR3 has 15 amino acids. The CDR3 nucleotides are TGTGCCAGCGGAACCGGGACAGAGCAGAACACTGAAGCTTTCTTT. It specifies CASGTGTEQNTEAFF.

This chain links TRBV6-2 or TRBV6-3 with TRBJ1-1; 11 positions match TRBD1. Germline assignment: CDR1 MNHEY and CDR2 SVGEGT. There are 15 residues in the CDR3. The V segment lost 4 bases and the J segment 4 bases; nucleotides outside the gene matches: 5. CDR3 amino acids: CASSSPGTGGTEAFF. The CDR3 DNA is TGTGCCAGCAGTTCCCCCGGGACAGGGGGCACTGAAGCTTTCTTT.

The rearrangement joins TRBV7-2 to TRBJ2-2, with D unresolved. Germline loops: CDR1 SGHTA, CDR2 FQGNSA. Trimming cost V 5 bases and J 4 bases, with 11 bases left between them. CDR3 length equals 14 residues. Written as DNA, the CDR3 is TGTGCCAGCAGCCGCGACATTATCACCGGGGAGCTGTTTTTT. It translates to CASSRDIITGELFF.

The genes are TRBV29-1 and TRBJ1-3; D not certain. Germline CDR1 and CDR2: SQVTM and ANQGSEA. V was trimmed by 6 bases and J by 4 bases, leaving 10 bases between them. The CDR3 length is 12 residues. The CDR3 reads CSVVAPGNTIYF. The CDR3 DNA follows: TGCAGCGTGGTGGCCCCCGGAAACACCATATATTTT.

This sequence joins TRBV29-1 and TRBJ1-5; TRBD1 matches at 10 bases. CDR3 size: 13 residues. Germline V CDR1 and CDR2: SQVTM, ANQGSEA. J gave up 3 bases and V 7 bases, and 3 bases lay outside the gene matches. The CDR3 sequence is CSAGTGANQPQHF. CDR3 coding DNA: TGCAGCGCTGGGACAGGGGCCAATCAGCCCCAGCATTTT.

The J gene is TRBJ1-5, the V gene TRBV7-9; D is possibly TRBD1 (6 bases). The CDR3 totals 14 residues. CDR1 and CDR2 (germline): SEHNR, FQNEAQ (reference sequence). V was clipped by 4 bases and J by 0 bases, with 7 bases between them. The CDR3 sequence: CASSSDSSNQPQHF. For the CDR3, the DNA is TGTGCCAGCAGCTCGGACAGTAGCAATCAGCCCCAGCATTTT.

This chain connects TRBV4-3 to TRBJ1-4; 9 nucleotides line up with TRBD1. V lost 1 base to trimming and J lost 6 bases; unmatched junction nucleotides: 6. Germline V gene data show CDR1 as LGHNA and CDR2 as YSLEER. The CDR3 runs to 16 residues. The CDR3 region is CASSQGSTGGYEKLFF. The CDR3 DNA reads as TGCGCCAGCAGCCAAGGTAGTACAGGGGGCTATGAAAAACTGTTTTTT.

The genes are TRBV5-1 and TRBJ2-2; TRBD1 agrees at 9 bases. Germline lookup yields CDR1 SGHRS and CDR2 YFSETQ. The CDR3 has 16 amino acids. The J segment lost 2 bases and the V segment lost 2 bases, leaving 4 bases of the junction unmatched. CDR3 in amino acids: CASSFGQGHNTGELFF. Written as DNA, the CDR3 is TGCGCCAGCAGCTTCGGACAGGGGCACAACACCGGGGAGCTGTTTTTT.

This clone came up once. The V gene is TRBV3-1 (or the pseudogene TRBV3-2), the J gene TRBJ1-2; D unclear. The germline gives CDR1 LGHDT, CDR2 YNNKEL (reference sequence). The CDR3 is made up of 16 amino acids. Trimming removed 4 bases at V and 2 bases at J, with 17 bases between. CDR3 in amino acids: CASSRGKEAVNYGYTF. Here the CDR3 DNA reads TGTGCCAGCAGCCGCGGAAAGGAAGCAGTAAACTATGGCTACACCTTC.

This clone was picked up a small number of times. The rearrangement joins TRBV4-1 to TRBJ1-2, with a tentative D call TRBD1 (6 bases). The CDR3 sequence is 15 residues long. CDR1 and CDR2 from the germline V gene are MGHRA and YSYEKL. V was pared by 1 base and J by 4 bases, with 13 bases between. The CDR3 is CASSQGAGAGYGYTF. The CDR3 nucleotides read TGCGCCAGCAGCCAAGGGGCAGGGGCAGGCTATGGCTACACCTTC.

The rearrangement joins TRBV5-4 to TRBJ1-1, with D maybe TRBD1 (5 bases). Germline V gene lookup returns CDR1 SGHNT and CDR2 YYREEE (reference sequence). There are 17 residues in the CDR3. Trimming removed 5 bases at V and 5 bases at J, with 25 bases between. CDR3 nucleotide sequence: TGTGCCAGCAGGCCAAGCCCTTCCTCGACCCAGGGAACTGAAGCTTTCTTT. It specifies CASRPSPSSTQGTEAFF.

This clone was recorded a few times. J is TRBJ1-5 and V is TRBV3-1 (or the pseudogene TRBV3-2); D may be TRBD1 (5 bases). CDR1 is LGHDT and CDR2 is YNNKEL in the germline V gene (reference sequence). Trimming pared 3 bases from V and 11 bases from J, leaving 8 bases between. The CDR3 extends over 11 amino acids. The CDR3 bases are TGTGCCAGCAGCCAGGGAGGGGCCCAGCATTTT. Amino acids: CASSQGGAQHF.

The rearrangement joins TRBV28 to TRBJ2-1; 8 positions match TRBD1. The CDR3 consists of 14 residues. The V segment lost 9 bases and the J segment 8 bases; nucleotides outside the gene matches: 12. Germline V gives CDR1 MDHEN, CDR2 SYDVKM. The CDR3 reads CARSDRGVTDEQFF. The CDR3, as DNA: TGTGCCAGGAGTGACAGGGGCGTAACGGATGAGCAGTTCTTC.